The 24 T cell receptor beta chains presented below share a single source sample, sequenced in a study of T cell responses to AZD1222 COVID-19 vaccine. Produced via immunoSEQ multiplex PCR; TCRdb's table is partial and in-frame only. The top ten hold roughly 1.7% of the sample, which has over 150,000 clones, 94% seen once. The sequences come from peripheral blood, collected 28 days after the second AZD1222 dose. These receptors were obtained from an adult who received the AZD1222 COVID-19 vaccine.

This rearrangement joins TRBV29-1 to TRBJ1-1, with unresolved D. Trimming shortened V by 4 bases and J by 4 bases, and 19 bases separated the two germline ends. Germline V gene data show CDR1 as SQVTM and CDR2 as ANQGSEA. The CDR3 sequence is 15 residues long. This CDR3 reads CSVVYAAQVGTEAFF. The CDR3 coding sequence is TGCAGCGTTGTGTACGCCGCCCAGGTTGGCACTGAAGCTTTCTTT.

This clone was observed a single time. This chain connects TRBV7-2 to TRBJ1-2, with unresolved D. V was cut by 7 bases and J by 6 bases, with 18 bases left in between. The CDR3 extends over 14 amino acids. Per the germline V gene, CDR1 is SGHTA and CDR2 is FQGNSA. This CDR3 reads CASNLGPRRDGYTF. DNA of the CDR3: TGTGCCAGCAATCTCGGGCCCCGGAGGGATGGCTACACCTTC.

The genes are TRBV12-5 and TRBJ1-4; 8 bases line up with TRBD1. V was clipped by 1 base and J by 7 bases; unmatched bases: 14. Looked up from germline, CDR1 is LGHNT and CDR2 is FRNRAP. This CDR3 has 18 amino acids. For the CDR3, the DNA is TGTGCTAGTGGTTTGGCCGTCCCGCCAGGGGGCGCGAGTGAAAAACTGTTTTTT. It encodes CASGLAVPPGGASEKLFF.

J is TRBJ1-1 and V is TRBV30; 9 bases line up with TRBD1. CDR3 length: 13 residues. CDR1 and CDR2 from the germline V gene are GTSNPN and SVGIG (reference sequence). Losses at the gene ends were 0 bases for V and 9 bases for J; bases not matched to a gene: 5. CDR3 nucleotide sequence: TGTGCCTGGAGTGTACAGGGGGCGTTTCAAGCTTTCTTT. It specifies CAWSVQGAFQAFF.

The chain recombines TRBV2 with TRBJ2-1; 8 positions match TRBD2. With V trimmed by 6 bases and J by 7 bases, 14 bases remained unmatched. The CDR3 totals 16 residues. Germline lookup yields CDR1 SNHLY and CDR2 FYNNEI. In DNA, the CDR3 is TGTGCCAGCAGGGATCTAGCGGGCGGGGCGTGGAATGAGCAGTTCTTC. Residues: CASRDLAGGAWNEQFF.

The chain combines TRBV30 with TRBJ1-2, with D perhaps matching TRBD1 (5 bases). The CDR3 loop spans 12 amino acids. Trimming shortened V by 4 bases and J by 5 bases, and 11 bases separated the two germline ends. Germline CDR1 reads GTSNPN; CDR2 reads SVGIG (reference sequence). The CDR3 loop is CAWTWGTYGYTF. In DNA form, the CDR3 reads TGTGCCTGGACCTGGGGCACTTATGGCTACACCTTC.

The DNA of the CDR3 is TGTGCCAGTAGTATCGACAGGGGAGCCAATCAGCCCCAGCATTTT. Translation: CASSIDRGANQPQHF. V gene TRBV19 combines with J gene TRBJ1-5; 8 bases match TRBD1. Germline V gene data show CDR1 as LNHDA and CDR2 as SQIVND (reference sequence). Trimming took 3 bases from V and 3 from J; bases not matched to a gene: 4. This CDR3 contains 15 residues.

The chain combines TRBV27 with TRBJ2-2; 13 nucleotides match TRBD2. Germline V CDR1 and CDR2: MNHEY, SMNVEV (reference sequence). V dropped 6 bases and J dropped 3; count of bases not matched to a gene: 4. The CDR3 consists of 16 residues. The CDR3 DNA sequence: TGTGCCAGCAGAGCCGGACTAGCGGGAGACACCGGGGAGCTGTTTTTT. Residues: CASRAGLAGDTGELFF.

The CDR3 nucleotides are TGTGCCAGCAGCATCCTAGCGGGGGGAAGCACAGATACGCAGTATTTT. It translates to CASSILAGGSTDTQYF. The V gene is TRBV7-6, the J gene TRBJ2-3; the match to TRBD2 covers 11 bases. The CDR3 is 16 amino acids. The V gene end was trimmed by 5 bases and the J gene end by 0 bases; junction bases not matched to a gene: 4. The germline CDR1 and CDR2 sequences are SGHVS and FNYEAQ.

The chain uses TRBV2 and TRBJ1-2; TRBD1 matches at 7 bases. This CDR3 is 13 amino acids long. CDR1 SNHLY and CDR2 FYNNEI come from the germline V gene. The V segment lost 6 bases and the J segment 0 bases; nucleotides outside the gene matches: 1. CDR3 coding DNA: TGTGCCAGCAGCAGGGGGTCTAACTATGGCTACACCTTC. Protein product: CASSRGSNYGYTF.

The J gene is TRBJ1-2, the V gene TRBV20-1, with unresolved D. V was clipped by 6 bases and J by 4 bases, with 9 bases between them. The CDR3 length is 11 residues. CDR1 DFQATT and CDR2 SNEGSKA come from the germline V gene (reference sequence). CDR3 residues: CSALEGYGYTF. CDR3 DNA: TGCAGTGCCCTCGAAGGCTATGGCTACACCTTC.

The chain has TRBV5-1 and TRBJ2-5; 12 bases are shared with TRBD2. Germline V lookup: CDR1 SGHRS, CDR2 YFSETQ. CDR3 length: 16 residues. With 0 bases clipped from V and 5 bases from J, the junction kept 5 bases outside the gene matches. The CDR3 DNA sequence: TGCGCCAGCAGCTTGGTTCTAGCGGGGGGGCCTGAGACCCAGTACTTC. Its translation: CASSLVLAGGPETQYF.

The chain employs TRBV15 and TRBJ2-5; no firm D call. The germline gives CDR1 LNHNV, CDR2 YYDKDF (reference sequence). The CDR3 spans 14 residues. V shed 8 bases and J shed 1 base, with 14 bases lying between them. The CDR3 here is CATAASVGQETQYF. The DNA of the CDR3 is TGTGCCACCGCGGCTTCGGTTGGCCAAGAGACCCAGTACTTC.

The chain uses TRBV20-1 and TRBJ1-1, with unresolved D. The V end lost 1 base, the J end lost 6 bases, and 6 bases lay between the germline ends. The length of the CDR3 is 11 residues. Germline loops: CDR1 DFQATT, CDR2 SNEGSKA (reference sequence). CDR3 sequence (DNA): TGCAGTGCTAGAGTGGTAGCTGAAGCTTTCTTT. Translated, it gives CSARVVAEAFF.

Comment on this clone: Its ends do not fully match the called genes, so a read error is possible. The chain carries TRBV11-2 and TRBJ1-3, with 7 bases matching TRBD1. CDR1 and CDR2 (germline): SGHAT, FQNNGV. CDR3 length: 12 amino acids. The CDR3 sequence is CASSNLAGTADF. The DNA for the CDR3 is TGTGCCAGCAGTAATTTGGCGGGGACAGCCGATTTT.

The chain recombines TRBV6-5 with TRBJ1-5; unclear D gene. The CDR3 totals 14 residues. Looked up from germline, CDR1 is MNHEY and CDR2 is SVGAGI. V lost 6 bases to trimming and J lost 2 bases, with 11 bases between them. The CDR3 coding sequence is TGTGCCAGCAGGCTAGACGCCGGCAATCAGCCCCAGCATTTT. Translating it yields CASRLDAGNQPQHF.

A note on this clone: The junction departs from the called germline gene at one end, perhaps through a read error. The chain carries TRBV7-7 and TRBJ2-7; D is possibly TRBD1 or TRBD2 (5 bases each). The germline CDR1 and CDR2 sequences are SSHAT and FNYEAQ (reference sequence). This CDR3 region has 15 residues. The CDR3 nucleotides are TGTGCTAGCAGCTTAGTTTCGGGGCCCCTGGGCGAGCAGTACTTC. Residues: CASSLVSGPLGEQYF. Variable domain in full (rest from reference TRBV7-7 and TRBJ2-7): GAGVSQSPRYKVTKRGQDVTLRCDPISSHATLYWYQQALGQGPEFLTYFNYEAQPDKSGLPSDRFSAERPEGSISTLTIQRTEQRDSAMYRCASSLVSGPLGEQYFGPGTRLTVT.

The chain carries TRBV7-3 and TRBJ2-7; perhaps D is TRBD1 or TRBD2 (6 bases each). Trimming cost V 6 bases and J 2 bases, with 14 bases left between them. CDR1 and CDR2 (germline): SGHTA, FQGTGA. CDR3 length: 14 amino acids. For the CDR3, the DNA is TGTGCCAGCAGAGAAGGGGGGCGTCCCTACGAGCAGTACTTC. This encodes CASREGGRPYEQYF.

This clone has only a few counts. The gene calls are TRBV7-2 and TRBJ1-5; the D is unclear. CDR1 is SGHTA, CDR2 FQGNSA, per germline. The ends were cut back, 3 bases at V and 5 bases at J, with 8 bases in the middle. This CDR3 spans 13 amino acids. In DNA, the CDR3 is TGTGCCAGCAGCTTGTCAGCTGATCAGCCCCAGCATTTT. Translating gives CASSLSADQPQHF.

The rearrangement uses TRBV6-7 and TRBJ2-2; 8 bases agree with TRBD2. TRBV6-7 is given ORF status, its function remaining uncertain. V gave up 3 bases and J gave up 6 bases; unmatched junction bases: 9. The CDR3 length is 16 residues. As DNA, the CDR3 is TGTGCCAGCAGTTATATATGCGGGGGGCCTCCCGGGGAGCTGTTTTTT. As protein: CASSYICGGPPGELFF.

The chain recombines TRBV30 with TRBJ2-3; D possibly corresponds to TRBD1 (6 bases). This CDR3 is 15 amino acids long. CDR1 and CDR2 from the germline V gene are GTSNPN and SVGIG (reference sequence). V lost 0 bases to trimming and J lost 2 bases, with 12 bases between them. Here the CDR3 DNA reads TGTGCCTGGAGTGTATCTCAGGGGATCACAGATACGCAGTATTTT. Its protein product is CAWSVSQGITDTQYF.

The chain joins TRBV6-5 to TRBJ2-1, with a weak D call TRBD1 (6 bases). Germline V gene sequence: CDR1 MNHEY, CDR2 SVGAGI. The ends were cut back, 6 bases at V and 5 bases at J, with 17 bases in the middle. CDR3 length: 15 amino acids. The CDR3 bases are TGTGCCAGCAGCCCGAGGGGGACCCGTCACAATGAGCAGTTCTTC. Amino acid sequence: CASSPRGTRHNEQFF.

The J gene is TRBJ1-2, the V gene TRBV16, with D uncertain. Germline V gene lookup returns CDR1 KGHSY and CDR2 FQNENV. V lost 0 bases and J lost 2, with 7 bases in between. The CDR3 extends over 14 amino acids. The CDR3 DNA follows: TGTGCCAGCAGCCAATCAAGAAAAAACTATGGCTACACCTTC. This codes for CASSQSRKNYGYTF.

This sequence joins TRBV2 and TRBJ1-1, with 11 bases aligning to TRBD1. Trimming at V came to 9 bases and at J to 4 bases, leaving 1 base not matched to a gene. CDR1 and CDR2 (germline): SNHLY, FYNNEI. CDR3 size: 12 residues. CDR3 protein: CARGTGGTEAFF. The CDR3 nucleotides are TGTGCCAGGGGGACAGGGGGCACTGAAGCTTTCTTT.